This passage covers 28 T cell receptor beta chains from one sample sequenced in a study of shared clonotypes between healthy human individuals. The protocol was immunoSEQ multiplex PCR, while the TCRdb copy is restricted to in-frame clones and leaves out a portion. The sample includes 2 million to 2.5 million clones, nearly 97% of them seen just once. Sequenced sample: naive CD4+ T cells sorted from blood. As to subset: CD45RA+ positively selected. Receptors were obtained from a young man in good health.

The rearrangement uses TRBV10-3 and TRBJ2-1; 7 bases agree with TRBD1. Germline V gene sequence: CDR1 ENHRY, CDR2 SYGVKD. The V segment lost 4 bases and the J segment 5 bases; nucleotides outside the gene matches: 5. This CDR3 has 14 residues. CDR3 sequence: CAISVRDSNNEQFF. The CDR3 DNA sequence: TGTGCCATCAGTGTCCGGGACAGCAACAATGAGCAGTTCTTC.

This clone showed up just once. The V call is TRBV7-2, the J call TRBJ2-3; D unresolved. The CDR3 loop spans 15 amino acids. Germline V gene sequence: CDR1 SGHTA, CDR2 FQGNSA. The V end lost 5 bases, the J end lost 0 bases, and 12 bases lay between the germline ends. The CDR3 sequence: CASSHDGLSTDTQYF. CDR3 DNA sequence: TGTGCCAGCAGCCACGACGGCCTGAGCACAGATACGCAGTATTTT.

Here the CDR3 reads CAWSVGLGDNSPLHF. CDR3 sequence (DNA): TGTGCCTGGAGTGTGGGGTTGGGAGATAATTCACCCCTCCACTTT. The chain combines TRBV30 with TRBJ1-6; D remains ambiguous. V dropped 0 bases and J dropped 5 bases, with 11 bases sitting between them. The CDR3 consists of 15 residues. CDR1 is GTSNPN, CDR2 SVGIG, per germline (reference sequence). Full variable domain (outside the CDR3, taken from reference TRBV30 and TRBJ1-6): SQTIHQWPATLVQPVGSPLSLECTVEGTSNPNLYWYRQAAGRGLQLLFYSVGIGQISSEVPQNLSASRPQDRQFILSSKKLLLSDSGFYLCAWSVGLGDNSPLHFGNGTRLTVT.

This chain joins TRBV10-3 and TRBJ2-5; maybe TRBD2 (6 bases). Per germline, CDR1 ENHRY and CDR2 SYGVKD. The CDR3 is 15 amino acids. Trimming left V 0 bases short and J 1 base short, with 9 bases between. The CDR3 DNA follows: TGTGCCATCAGTGAGTCCCTAGCGCGCCAAGAGACCCAGTACTTC. This gives the protein CAISESLARQETQYF.

This chain joins TRBV19 and TRBJ2-3; 7 bases are shared with TRBD2. CDR3 length equals 15 residues. Germline values: CDR1 LNHDA, CDR2 SQIVND (reference sequence). Trimming took 6 bases from V and 0 from J; bases not matched to a gene: 6. The DNA of the CDR3 is TGTGCCAGTAGGAATCGCGGGGGAAGCACAGATACGCAGTATTTT. Translated, it gives CASRNRGGSTDTQYF.

This clone was counted a single time. The identical CDR3 is also encoded by other nucleotide sequences in the sample. The gene calls are TRBV28 and TRBJ1-1; the D gene is possibly TRBD1 (5 bases). Germline V lookup: CDR1 MDHEN, CDR2 SYDVKM. CDR3 length equals 13 residues. Trimming left V 2 bases short and J 3 bases short, with 7 bases between. The CDR3 region is CASSLRGYTEAFF. Here the CDR3 DNA reads TGTGCCAGCAGTTTACGGGGGTACACTGAAGCTTTCTTT. The complete variable domain, with remaining parts taken from reference TRBV28 and TRBJ1-1, reads DVKVTQSSRYLVKRTGEKVFLECVQDMDHENMFWYRQDPGLGLRLIYFSYDVKMKEKGDIPEGYSVSREKKERFSLILESASTNQTSMYLCASSLRGYTEAFFGQGTRLTVV.

The gene calls are TRBV29-1 and TRBJ1-2, with D perhaps TRBD1 (5 bases). The ends were cut back, 7 bases at V and 8 bases at J, with 20 bases in the middle. The CDR3 contains 13 residues. Germline loops: CDR1 SQVTM, CDR2 ANQGSEA. The CDR3 DNA sequence: TGCAGCGCCTGGGACCAAAAGACGGACGGCTACACCTTC. Its protein is CSAWDQKTDGYTF.

CDR3 protein: CASSSSGVETQYF. The CDR3 nucleotides are TGTGCCAGCAGCTCTAGCGGGGTAGAGACCCAGTACTTC. The rearrangement links TRBV7-2 to TRBJ2-5; 9 nucleotides match TRBD2. The CDR3 is 13 amino acids. Germline loops: CDR1 SGHTA, CDR2 FQGNSA. Trimming took 4 bases from V and 4 from J; bases not matched to a gene: 1.

This chain connects TRBV5-4 to TRBJ2-1; TRBD2 matches 9 bases. The germline CDR1 and CDR2 sequences are SGHNT and YYREEE (reference sequence). The CDR3 totals 16 residues. Germline trimming cut 4 bases from V and 6 bases from J; bases unmatched to any gene: 11. The CDR3 here is CASSPRAGGPSNEQFF. CDR3 sequence (DNA): TGTGCCAGCAGCCCCCGAGCGGGAGGCCCCTCCAATGAGCAGTTCTTC.

The chain joins TRBV6-6 to TRBJ1-1; D is unresolved. The germline CDR1 and CDR2 sequences are MNHNY and SVGAGI (reference sequence). CDR3 length: 14 amino acids. Trimming pared 5 bases from V and 1 base from J, leaving 11 bases between. This CDR3 is CASSPSGPNTEAFF. CDR3 coding DNA: TGTGCCAGCAGTCCCTCGGGTCCGAACACTGAAGCTTTCTTT.

This clone was picked up one time. The J gene is TRBJ1-2, the V gene TRBV28; no clear D gene. Germline V gene lookup returns CDR1 MDHEN and CDR2 SYDVKM. This CDR3 is 16 amino acids long. V lost 2 bases to trimming and J lost 4 bases, with 17 bases between them. CDR3 in DNA: TGTGCCAGCAGTTTAGTGCGTGAGGAGTGGAGCTATGGCTACACCTTC. This sequence encodes CASSLVREEWSYGYTF.

This clone was detected only once. This chain links TRBV7-2 with TRBJ1-6; weak D call: TRBD1 (6 bases). Per germline, CDR1 SGHTA and CDR2 FQGNSA. CDR3 length: 15 residues. Trimming took off 3 bases at V and 4 bases at J, with 10 bases between the two ends. The CDR3 protein is CASSLDRPYNSPLHF. CDR3 nucleotide sequence: TGTGCCAGCAGCTTGGACAGACCTTATAATTCACCCCTCCACTTT.

The rearrangement joins TRBV2 to TRBJ2-7; 10 bases map to TRBD2. The V gene's germline CDR1 is SNHLY and CDR2 FYNNEI. This CDR3 is built from 14 residues. After removal of 6 bases from V and 4 bases from J, the junction contained 6 bases not matched to a gene. This CDR3 is CASRPTSGLYEQYF. The CDR3 DNA sequence: TGTGCCAGCAGGCCGACTAGCGGGCTTTACGAGCAGTACTTC.

The V gene is TRBV6-1, the J gene TRBJ2-7, with 10 nucleotides matching TRBD2. The CDR3 sequence is 13 residues long. CDR1 is MNHNS and CDR2 is SASEGT in the germline V gene. J lost 6 bases, V lost 7 bases, and 6 bases had no gene match. CDR3 amino acids: CASTLAGVVEQYF. CDR3 nucleotide sequence: TGTGCCAGCACGCTAGCGGGAGTCGTCGAGCAGTACTTC.

The chain has TRBV5-6 and TRBJ1-5; 7 bases map to TRBD1. The CDR3 runs to 16 residues. Per germline, CDR1 SGHDT and CDR2 YYEEEE. Germline trimming cut 0 bases from V and 1 base from J; bases unmatched to any gene: 4. In DNA, the CDR3 is TGTGCCAGCAGCTTGGACAGGGGATCAAGCAATCAGCCCCAGCATTTT. This sequence encodes CASSLDRGSSNQPQHF.

The V call is TRBV30, the J call TRBJ2-5, with a tentative D call TRBD1 (5 bases). Trimming removed 1 base from V and 5 bases from J, with 11 bases in between. The germline V gene has CDR1 GTSNPN and CDR2 SVGIG (reference sequence). CDR3 length: 13 amino acids. In DNA, the CDR3 is TGTGCCTGGAGTGGACAGTCCGGTGAGACCCAGTACTTC. Its protein is CAWSGQSGETQYF.

The J gene is TRBJ1-5, the V gene TRBV19; TRBD1 is a possible D gene (5 bases). The V gene lost 6 bases and the J gene lost 6 bases, with 18 bases spanning the gap. Germline V gene sequence: CDR1 LNHDA, CDR2 SQIVND (reference sequence). The CDR3 is made up of 15 amino acids. The CDR3: CASRKGEILSQPQHF. CDR3 bases: TGTGCCAGTAGGAAAGGGGAGATCCTCTCTCAGCCCCAGCATTTT.

The chain joins TRBV2 to TRBJ2-3; possible D gene TRBD1, 6 bases. Germline loops: CDR1 SNHLY, CDR2 FYNNEI. The CDR3 extends over 13 amino acids. V gave up 8 bases and J gave up 4 bases, with 13 bases separating them. The chain's CDR3 is CASFTGSSDTQYF. The CDR3 DNA reads as TGTGCCAGCTTTACAGGGAGTTCAGATACGCAGTATTTT.

CDR3 residues: CASRQGVVAEAFF. The CDR3 nucleotides are TGTGCCAGCAGGCAAGGGGTAGTAGCTGAAGCTTTCTTT. The chain recombines TRBV5-6 with TRBJ1-1, with D perhaps matching TRBD1 (5 bases). In germline, CDR1 is SGHDT, CDR2 YYEEEE. This CDR3 has 13 residues. V lost 5 bases, J lost 6 bases, and 14 bases lay in between.

The chain is built from TRBV5-1 and TRBJ2-5; 10 bases align to TRBD1. This CDR3 region has 14 residues. The germline V gene has CDR1 SGHRS and CDR2 YFSETQ. V shed 3 bases and J 4 bases; nucleotides not matched to a gene: 3. The chain's CDR3 is CASSYGQGGETQYF. The CDR3 DNA reads as TGCGCCAGCAGCTACGGACAGGGGGGAGAGACCCAGTACTTC.

The chain employs TRBV5-4 and TRBJ2-2, with D perhaps assigned TRBD1 or TRBD2 (5 bases each). This CDR3 has 15 residues. Trimming cost V 1 base and J 2 bases, with 9 bases left between them. Per the germline V gene, CDR1 is SGHNT and CDR2 is YYREEE (reference sequence). CDR3 nucleotides: TGTGCCAGCAGCTTGCAGGGAGTAAACACCGGGGAGCTGTTTTTT. It yields the protein CASSLQGVNTGELFF.

The chain couples TRBV4-1 to TRBJ1-2; no firm D call. CDR3 size: 15 residues. V was shortened by 8 bases and J by 4 bases, with 20 bases between the two germline ends. Germline-derived CDR1 and CDR2 are MGHRA and YSYEKL. CDR3 nucleotide sequence: TGCGCCAGCCGGGTTTACGTGGGAGAAGTCTATGGCTACACCTTC. Its translation is CASRVYVGEVYGYTF.

The V gene is TRBV13, the J gene TRBJ2-7, with 9 bases identical to TRBD1. Germline lookup yields CDR1 PRHDT and CDR2 FYEKMQ (reference sequence). V lost 5 bases and J lost 3; bases outside the gene matches: 5. The CDR3 sequence is 14 residues long. CDR3 DNA: TGTGCCAGCAGCCGCAGACAGGGGGGCTACGAGCAGTACTTC. Translation: CASSRRQGGYEQYF. The whole variable domain, remainder taken from reference TRBV13 and TRBJ2-7, is AAGVIQSPRHLIKEKRETATLKCYPIPRHDTVYWYQQGPGQDPQFLISFYEKMQSDKGSIPDRFSAQQFSDYHSELNMSSLELGDSALYFCASSRRQGGYEQYFGPGTRLTVT.

The chain has TRBV5-4 and TRBJ2-1, with TRBD2 identical over 9 bases. There are 15 residues in the CDR3. With V trimmed by 5 bases and J by 4 bases, 7 bases remained unmatched. Looked up from germline, CDR1 is SGHNT and CDR2 is YYREEE (reference sequence). In nucleotides, the CDR3 is TGTGCCAGCAGACGACTAGCGGAGAAGTACAATGAGCAGTTCTTC. This gives the protein CASRRLAEKYNEQFF. The full variable domain, its missing parts supplied by reference TRBV5-4 and TRBJ2-1, is ETGVTQSPTHLIKTRGQQVTLRCSSQSGHNTVSWYQQALGQGPQFIFQYYREEENGRGNFPPRFSGLQFPNYSSELNVNALELDDSALYLCASRRLAEKYNEQFFGPGTRLTVL.

The chain uses TRBV6-5 and TRBJ2-7, with D perhaps being TRBD1 or TRBD2 (7 bases each). V was cut by 6 bases and J by 6 bases, with 21 bases left in between. The CDR3 runs 15 residues. Germline assignment: CDR1 MNHEY and CDR2 SVGAGI. The CDR3: CASRSWEGASAEQYF. DNA for the CDR3: TGTGCCAGCAGGTCATGGGAGGGGGCGTCCGCCGAGCAGTACTTC.

The chain links TRBV28 to TRBJ1-5; no clear D. CDR1 is MDHEN, CDR2 SYDVKM, per germline. CDR3 length: 14 amino acids. V was cut by 8 bases and J by 3 bases, with 14 bases left in between. In DNA, the CDR3 is TGTGCCAGCCGCGGAGGAACCCTCAATCAGCCCCAGCATTTT. Protein: CASRGGTLNQPQHF.

The chain links TRBV2 to TRBJ2-3; 8 bases are a match to TRBD2. The trim removed 3 bases at V and 7 bases at J, leaving 12 bases unmatched. This CDR3 contains 16 residues. CDR1 and CDR2 (germline): SNHLY, FYNNEI. DNA of the CDR3: TGTGCCAGCAGTGAGAGACGATTAGCGGGATTGAATACGCAGTATTTT. Translated, it gives CASSERRLAGLNTQYF.

This clone was found once. The chain is built from TRBV12-5 and TRBJ2-3; a possible D gene is TRBD2 (5 bases). Trimming removed 1 base from V and 2 bases from J, with 16 bases in between. Germline values: CDR1 LGHNT, CDR2 FRNRAP. This CDR3 region has 17 residues. CDR3 in DNA: TGTGCTAGTGGTTTGGCCCCGAAGGGAGAAATCACAGATACGCAGTATTTT. Its translation is CASGLAPKGEITDTQYF.